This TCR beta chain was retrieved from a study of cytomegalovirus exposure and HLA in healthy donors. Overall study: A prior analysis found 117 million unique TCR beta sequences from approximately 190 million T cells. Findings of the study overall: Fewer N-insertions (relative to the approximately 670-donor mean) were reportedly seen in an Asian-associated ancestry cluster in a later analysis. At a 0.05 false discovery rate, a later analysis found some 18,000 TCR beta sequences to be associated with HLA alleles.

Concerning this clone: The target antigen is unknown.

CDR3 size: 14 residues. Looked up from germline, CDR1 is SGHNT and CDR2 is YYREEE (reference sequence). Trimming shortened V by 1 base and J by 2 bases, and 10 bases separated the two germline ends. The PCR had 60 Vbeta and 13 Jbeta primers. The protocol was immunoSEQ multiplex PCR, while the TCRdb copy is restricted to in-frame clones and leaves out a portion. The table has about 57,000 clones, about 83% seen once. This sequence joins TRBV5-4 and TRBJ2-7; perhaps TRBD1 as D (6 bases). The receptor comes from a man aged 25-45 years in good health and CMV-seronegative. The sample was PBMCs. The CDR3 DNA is TGTGCCAGCAGCTTGACGGACAGAGCCTACGAGCAGTACTTC. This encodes CASSLTDRAYEQYF.